Listed here are 8 T cell receptor beta chains from one sample, sequenced in a study of T cell repertoires in ileal Crohn's disease. Time point: inflamed ileum from the surgical specimen. Some clones are missing from TCRdb's copy, which holds only in-frame ones; the method was immunoSEQ multiplex PCR. The sample lists more than 11,000 clones, less than 80% occurring once. Sequencing was carried out using ileal tissue. The receptors were gathered from an adult with Crohn's disease.

In this sample, this clone turned up a few times. Other DNA sequences in this specimen translate into the identical CDR3. This chain joins TRBV7-9 and TRBJ1-2, with a weak D call TRBD1 (5 bases). CDR3 length equals 14 residues. Trimming removed 5 bases from V and 0 bases from J, with 10 bases in between. The germline CDR1 and CDR2 sequences are SEHNR and FQNEAQ (reference sequence). In DNA form, the CDR3 reads TGTGCCAGCAGCCCTTCAGGGACTAACTATGGCTACACCTTC. As protein: CASSPSGTNYGYTF.

The chain has TRBV27 and TRBJ1-5; TRBD1 might be the D (6 bases). The CDR3 is 17 residues long. Trimming took 3 bases from V and 6 from J, leaving 21 bases between them. Germline CDR1 reads MNHEY; CDR2 reads SMNVEV (reference sequence). Here the CDR3 reads CASSFFPPGQLLQPQHF. DNA of the CDR3: TGTGCCAGCAGTTTTTTTCCTCCAGGACAGCTACTTCAGCCCCAGCATTTT.

The V call is TRBV7-9, the J call TRBJ1-5; D perhaps matches TRBD1 (6 bases). Per germline, CDR1 SEHNR and CDR2 FQNEAQ (reference sequence). Trimming left V 5 bases short and J 2 bases short, with 13 bases between. CDR3 length equals 15 residues. The CDR3 DNA follows: TGTGCCAGCAGCGAAGGGGGTGGGGGCAATCAGCCCCAGCATTTT. Its translation: CASSEGGGGNQPQHF. Full variable domain (missing parts from reference TRBV7-9 and TRBJ1-5): DTGVSQNPRHKITKRGQNVTFRCDPISEHNRLYWYRQTLGQGPEFLTYFQNEAQLEKSRLLSDRFSAERPKGSFSTLEIQRTEQGDSAMYLCASSEGGGGNQPQHFGDGTRLSIL.

The chain has TRBV10-2 and TRBJ2-5, with D possibly being TRBD2 (5 bases). Germline V lookup: CDR1 WSHSY, CDR2 SAAADI. The CDR3 is 13 amino acids. V dropped 7 bases and J dropped 2 bases, with 11 bases sitting between them. CDR3 DNA sequence: TGCGCCAGCACCGGAGGCGGACAAGAGACCCAGTACTTC. Encoded protein: CASTGGGQETQYF.

The J gene is TRBJ2-3, the V gene TRBV7-2, with D perhaps matching TRBD1 (6 bases). There are 17 residues in the CDR3. The V and J ends lost 5 bases and 1 base respectively, with 19 bases between them. Looked up from germline, CDR1 is SGHTA and CDR2 is FQGNSA. The CDR3: CASSHLTGPGGTDTQYF. CDR3 nucleotides: TGTGCCAGCAGCCACCTTACCGGGCCAGGGGGCACAGATACGCAGTATTTT.

This chain uses TRBV18 with TRBJ1-6; D uncertain. Germline CDR1 KGHSH, CDR2 LQKENI. The CDR3 runs to 12 residues. Deletions cut 3 bases from V and 7 bases from J, with 4 bases between. CDR3 coding DNA: TGTGCCAGCTCACCTGAGAATTCACCCCTCCACTTT. This codes for CASSPENSPLHF.

J is TRBJ1-2 and V is TRBV2, with D unresolved. CDR1 is SNHLY, CDR2 FYNNEI, per germline. The CDR3 sequence is 12 residues long. V lost 4 bases and J 6 bases, leaving 9 bases between the germline ends. CDR3 nucleotide sequence: TGTGCCAGCAGTGCAGAGCGTAATGGCTACACCTTC. It codes for CASSAERNGYTF.

The rearrangement links TRBV5-1 to TRBJ2-3, with 13 bases lining up with TRBD2. CDR1 is SGHRS and CDR2 is YFSETQ in the germline V gene. The CDR3 is 19 amino acids. The junction had 7 bases not matched to a gene; V was cut back by 0 bases and J by 0 bases. CDR3 sequence (DNA): TGCGCCAGCAGCTTGGAGGTCGGGACTAGCGGGGCTAGCACAGATACGCAGTATTTT. The encoded protein is CASSLEVGTSGASTDTQYF.